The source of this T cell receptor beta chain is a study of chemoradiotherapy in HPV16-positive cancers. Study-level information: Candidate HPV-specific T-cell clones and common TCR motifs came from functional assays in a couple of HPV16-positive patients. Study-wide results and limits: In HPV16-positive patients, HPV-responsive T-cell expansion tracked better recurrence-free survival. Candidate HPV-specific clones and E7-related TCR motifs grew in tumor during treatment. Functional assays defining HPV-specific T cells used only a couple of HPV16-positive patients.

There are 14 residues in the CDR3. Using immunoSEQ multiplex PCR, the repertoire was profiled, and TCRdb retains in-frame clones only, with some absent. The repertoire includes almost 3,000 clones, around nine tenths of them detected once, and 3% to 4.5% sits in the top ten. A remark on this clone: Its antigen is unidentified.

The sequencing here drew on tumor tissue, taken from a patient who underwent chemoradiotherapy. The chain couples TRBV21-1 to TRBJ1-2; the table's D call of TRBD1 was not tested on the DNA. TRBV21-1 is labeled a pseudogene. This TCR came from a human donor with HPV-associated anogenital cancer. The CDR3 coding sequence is TGTGCCAGCAGCAACGGCAGGGGGATTTTTGGCTACACCTTC. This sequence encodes CASSNGRGIFGYTF.